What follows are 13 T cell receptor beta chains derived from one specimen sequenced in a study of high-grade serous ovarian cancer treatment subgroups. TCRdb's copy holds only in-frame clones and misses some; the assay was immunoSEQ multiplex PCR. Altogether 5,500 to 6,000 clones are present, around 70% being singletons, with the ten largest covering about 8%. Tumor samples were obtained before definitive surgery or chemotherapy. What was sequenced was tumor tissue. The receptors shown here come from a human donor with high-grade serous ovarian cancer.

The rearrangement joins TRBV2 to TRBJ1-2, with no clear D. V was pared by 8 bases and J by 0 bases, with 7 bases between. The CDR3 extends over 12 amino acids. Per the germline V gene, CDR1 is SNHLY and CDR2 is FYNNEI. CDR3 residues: CASAIANYGYTF. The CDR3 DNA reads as TGTGCCAGCGCAATAGCTAACTATGGCTACACCTTC.

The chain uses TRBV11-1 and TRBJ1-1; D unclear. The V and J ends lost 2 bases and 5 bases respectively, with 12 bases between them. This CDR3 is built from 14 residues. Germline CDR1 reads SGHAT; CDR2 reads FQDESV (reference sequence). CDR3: CASSLRSGVTEAFF. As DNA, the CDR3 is TGTGCCAGCAGCTTAAGGTCGGGAGTGACTGAAGCTTTCTTT.

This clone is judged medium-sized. DNA for the CDR3: TGCGCCAGCAGCCGCATAACTGGGGGAGATTCACCCCTCCACTTT. Amino acid sequence: CASSRITGGDSPLHF. The chain has TRBV4-1 and TRBJ1-6; D may be TRBD1 (5 bases). Trimming stripped 4 bases from V and 8 bases from J, with 15 bases between. The germline V gene has CDR1 MGHRA and CDR2 YSYEKL. The CDR3 covers 15 residues.

CDR3 in amino acids: CASSTSGGEEFF. The CDR3, as DNA: TGTGCCAGCAGTACTAGCGGGGGGGAGGAGTTCTTC. This chain links TRBV2 with TRBJ2-1, with 13 bases lining up with TRBD2. The trim removed 5 bases at V and 14 bases at J, leaving 3 bases unmatched. This CDR3 has 12 amino acids. Germline V gene data show CDR1 as SNHLY and CDR2 as FYNNEI.

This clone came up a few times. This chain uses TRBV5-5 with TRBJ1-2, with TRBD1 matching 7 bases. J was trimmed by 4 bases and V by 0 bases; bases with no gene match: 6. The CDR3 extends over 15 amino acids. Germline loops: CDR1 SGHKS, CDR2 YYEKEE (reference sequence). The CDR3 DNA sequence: TGTGCCAGCAGCTTGGGGGGGGACAGTGCCTATGGCTACACCTTC. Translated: CASSLGGDSAYGYTF.

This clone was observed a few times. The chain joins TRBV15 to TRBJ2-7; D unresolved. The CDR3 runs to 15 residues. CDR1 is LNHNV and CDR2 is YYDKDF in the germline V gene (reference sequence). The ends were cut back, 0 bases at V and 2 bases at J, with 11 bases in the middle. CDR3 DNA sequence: TGTGCCACCAGCAGAGATCTAAGGCTTCCCTACGAGCAGTACTTC. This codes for CATSRDLRLPYEQYF. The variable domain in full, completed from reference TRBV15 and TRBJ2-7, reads DAMVIQNPRYQVTQFGKPVTLSCSQTLNHNVMYWYQQKSSQAPKLLFHYYDKDFNNEADTPDNFQSRRPNTSFCFLDIRSPGLGDTAMYLCATSRDLRLPYEQYFGPGTRLTVT.

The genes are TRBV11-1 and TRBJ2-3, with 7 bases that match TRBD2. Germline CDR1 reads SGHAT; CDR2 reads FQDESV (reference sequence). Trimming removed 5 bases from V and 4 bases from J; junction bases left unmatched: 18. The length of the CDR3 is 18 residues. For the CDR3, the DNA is TGTGCCAGCAGCCCCGACGTGCATCTAGCGGAGTATCCAGATACGCAGTATTTT. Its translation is CASSPDVHLAEYPDTQYF.

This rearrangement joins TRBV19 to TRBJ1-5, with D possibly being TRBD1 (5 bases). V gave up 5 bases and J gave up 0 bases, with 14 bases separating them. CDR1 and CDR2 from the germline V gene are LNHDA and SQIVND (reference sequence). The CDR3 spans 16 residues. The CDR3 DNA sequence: TGTGCCAGTAGTCCCGGAAGGGGAAATAGCAATCAGCCCCAGCATTTT. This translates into CASSPGRGNSNQPQHF.

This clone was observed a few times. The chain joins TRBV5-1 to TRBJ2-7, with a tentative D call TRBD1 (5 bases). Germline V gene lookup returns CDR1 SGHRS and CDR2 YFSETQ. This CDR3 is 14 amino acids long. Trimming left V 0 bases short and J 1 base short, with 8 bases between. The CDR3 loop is CASSLVTDSYEQYF. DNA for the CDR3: TGCGCCAGCAGCTTGGTGACAGATTCCTACGAGCAGTACTTC. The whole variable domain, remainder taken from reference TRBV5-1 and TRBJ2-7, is KAGVTQTPRYLIKTRGQQVTLSCSPISGHRSVSWYQQTPGQGLQFLFEYFSETQRNKGNFPGRFSGRQFSNSRSEMNVSTLELGDSALYLCASSLVTDSYEQYFGPGTRLTVT.

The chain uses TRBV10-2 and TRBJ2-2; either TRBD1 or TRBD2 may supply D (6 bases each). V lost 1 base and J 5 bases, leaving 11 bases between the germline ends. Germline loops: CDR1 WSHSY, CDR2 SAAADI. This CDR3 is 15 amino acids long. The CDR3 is CASSEWGAETGELFF. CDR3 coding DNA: TGCGCCAGCAGTGAGTGGGGGGCAGAGACCGGGGAGCTGTTTTTT.

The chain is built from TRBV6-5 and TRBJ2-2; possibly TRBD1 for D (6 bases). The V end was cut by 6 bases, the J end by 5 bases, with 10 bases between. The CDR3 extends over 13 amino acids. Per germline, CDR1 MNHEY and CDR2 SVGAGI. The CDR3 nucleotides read TGTGCCAGCAGGCCCGACAGGACCGGGGAGCTGTTTTTT. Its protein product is CASRPDRTGELFF.

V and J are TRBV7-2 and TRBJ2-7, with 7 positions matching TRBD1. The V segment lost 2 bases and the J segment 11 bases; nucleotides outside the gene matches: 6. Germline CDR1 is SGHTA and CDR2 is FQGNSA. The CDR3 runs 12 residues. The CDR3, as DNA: TGTGCCAGCAGCTTAACAGGGGCCGGAAAGTACTTC. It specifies CASSLTGAGKYF.

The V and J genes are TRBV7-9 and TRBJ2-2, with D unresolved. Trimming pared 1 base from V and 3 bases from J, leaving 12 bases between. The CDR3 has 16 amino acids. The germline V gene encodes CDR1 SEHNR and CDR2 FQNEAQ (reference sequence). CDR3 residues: CASSLGAGFYTGELFF. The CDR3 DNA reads TGTGCCAGCAGCTTAGGAGCTGGATTCTACACCGGGGAGCTGTTTTTT.